In this sample, the clone carrying this TCR beta chain turned up once. The data were taken from a study of blood T cell repertoires in COVID-19. Study information: COVID-19 samples from acute and convalescent phases originated in the United States, Italy and Spain. The cDNA or gDNA used as material had been derived from T cells, B-cell-depleted T cells, or PBMCs.

Germline CDR1 is PRHDT and CDR2 is FYEKMQ (reference sequence). Trimming removed 0 bases at V and 10 bases at J, with 7 bases between. The CDR3 length is 12 residues. Measured with immunoSEQ multiplex PCR; TCRdb has only the in-frame clones, and not every one. In the table there are 120,000 to 150,000 clones, 84% of which are singletons. Everyone who took part was 18 to 89 years old, and they came from 24 US areas. Self-reported history from a screening survey and questionnaire set each donor's cohort. V and J are TRBV13 and TRBJ2-1; no clear D. Sequenced sample: PBMCs or T cells enriched from blood (not recorded which). The TCR originated in a woman aged 45 to 65 with acute COVID-19. The CDR3 nucleotides read TGTGCCAGCAGCTTAGGGACTCCGGAGCAGTTCTTC. Its protein is CASSLGTPEQFF.